Listed below are T cell receptor beta chains from one sample, sequenced in a study of blood T cell repertoires in COVID-19. Libraries were prepared by immunoSEQ multiplex PCR; TCRdb keeps only in-frame clonotypes and omits some of them. The table records about 220,000 clones, approximately 80% of them present only once. Sequenced: peripheral blood. These receptors were taken from a woman in her sixties or seventies with acute or convalescent COVID-19. CDR3s leave out the opening cysteine and the closing phenylalanine or tryptophan. The D gene is left open where the match is weak.

d_call: TRBD1
v_call: TRBV5-1
cdr3_aa: ASSLGQGGTEAF

d_call: -
v_call: TRBV6-1
cdr3_aa: ASSDRALLNYGYT

d_call: TRBD1
v_call: TRBV5-6
cdr3_aa: ASSLPGQGLTGELF

d_call: TRBD1
v_call: TRBV5-4
cdr3_aa: ASSPGQKNEKLF

d_call: -
v_call: TRBV28
cdr3_aa: ASSSLAGQLSNEQF

d_call: -
v_call: TRBV5-1
cdr3_aa: ASSLADRNTEAF

d_call: TRBD1
v_call: TRBV5-4
cdr3_aa: ASSPTGQGPQETQY

d_call: -
v_call: TRBV7-6
cdr3_aa: ASSSAGLGSYEQY

d_call: -
v_call: TRBV27
cdr3_aa: ASSNHRVNQPQH

d_call: -
v_call: TRBV28
cdr3_aa: ASSFPRGGNTEAF

d_call: TRBD2
v_call: TRBV15
cdr3_aa: ATSRGTSPPYEQY

d_call: -
v_call: TRBV9
cdr3_aa: ASSGTGINEQF

d_call: -
v_call: TRBV7-9
cdr3_aa: ASSMKRGKGGNTIY

d_call: -
v_call: TRBV3-1/TRBV3-2
cdr3_aa: ASSQTTWQATNEKLF

d_call: -
v_call: TRBV5-4
cdr3_aa: ASSESTGYGYT

d_call: TRBD1
v_call: TRBV19
cdr3_aa: ASSFSGTGAGNYGYT

d_call: -
v_call: TRBV5-1
cdr3_aa: ASSGGGIQETQY

d_call: TRBD2
v_call: TRBV28
cdr3_aa: ASRKRGGNEQF

d_call: -
v_call: TRBV27
cdr3_aa: ASSLEGMDRGLNTEAF

d_call: -
v_call: TRBV9
cdr3_aa: ASRETTANTEAF

d_call: -
v_call: TRBV5-1
cdr3_aa: ASSLGQGRQPQH

d_call: -
v_call: TRBV3-1/TRBV3-2
cdr3_aa: ASSPLQTNVDKAF

d_call: -
v_call: TRBV7-2
cdr3_aa: ASSLEVRQNYGYT

d_call: -
v_call: TRBV19
cdr3_aa: ASSTRQGFNQPQH

d_call: -
v_call: TRBV5-4
cdr3_aa: ASSTTGTYGYT

d_call: TRBD2
v_call: TRBV4-1
cdr3_aa: ASSQSQRGGGETQY

d_call: TRBD1
v_call: TRBV5-1
cdr3_aa: ASSFSGQGVETQY

d_call: -
v_call: TRBV6-2/TRBV6-3
cdr3_aa: ASSPIGGVYITEAF

d_call: -
v_call: TRBV7-9
cdr3_aa: ASIVAPAGTGELF

d_call: TRBD2
v_call: TRBV9
cdr3_aa: ASTLSGDGSFYEQY

d_call: TRBD1
v_call: TRBV5-1
cdr3_aa: ASSHRDRGFRTEAF

d_call: TRBD1
v_call: TRBV15
cdr3_aa: ATSRGGGAAGNTIY

d_call: -
v_call: TRBV3-1/TRBV3-2
cdr3_aa: ASSQVAGSYNEQF

d_call: TRBD2
v_call: TRBV7-9
cdr3_aa: ASSLGGIDEQF

d_call: -
v_call: TRBV5-1
cdr3_aa: ASSFEGRGFYEQY

d_call: -
v_call: TRBV4-3
cdr3_aa: ASSQVRNRFNYGYT

d_call: TRBD1
v_call: TRBV10-3
cdr3_aa: AISELGQMNTGELF

d_call: -
v_call: TRBV7-9
cdr3_aa: ASSFDTTEAF

d_call: TRBD1
v_call: TRBV14
cdr3_aa: ASSQDWDTDDRGIKLNTEAF

d_call: -
v_call: TRBV10-1
cdr3_aa: ASSESGRDYGYT

d_call: -
v_call: TRBV7-2
cdr3_aa: ASSERQPASNTEAF

d_call: TRBD2
v_call: TRBV30
cdr3_aa: AWSGLLGEGFGTQY

d_call: TRBD1
v_call: TRBV5-4
cdr3_aa: ASSSAQTGGLETQY

d_call: TRBD1
v_call: TRBV3-1/TRBV3-2
cdr3_aa: ASSQADRRNSPLH

d_call: TRBD1
v_call: TRBV9
cdr3_aa: ASSVDRDTEAF

d_call: -
v_call: TRBV7-9
cdr3_aa: ASSGGLSNTEAF

d_call: TRBD2
v_call: TRBV7-8
cdr3_aa: ASSFRAGGRTGELF

d_call: TRBD1
v_call: TRBV4-3
cdr3_aa: ASSQTGVDNSPLH